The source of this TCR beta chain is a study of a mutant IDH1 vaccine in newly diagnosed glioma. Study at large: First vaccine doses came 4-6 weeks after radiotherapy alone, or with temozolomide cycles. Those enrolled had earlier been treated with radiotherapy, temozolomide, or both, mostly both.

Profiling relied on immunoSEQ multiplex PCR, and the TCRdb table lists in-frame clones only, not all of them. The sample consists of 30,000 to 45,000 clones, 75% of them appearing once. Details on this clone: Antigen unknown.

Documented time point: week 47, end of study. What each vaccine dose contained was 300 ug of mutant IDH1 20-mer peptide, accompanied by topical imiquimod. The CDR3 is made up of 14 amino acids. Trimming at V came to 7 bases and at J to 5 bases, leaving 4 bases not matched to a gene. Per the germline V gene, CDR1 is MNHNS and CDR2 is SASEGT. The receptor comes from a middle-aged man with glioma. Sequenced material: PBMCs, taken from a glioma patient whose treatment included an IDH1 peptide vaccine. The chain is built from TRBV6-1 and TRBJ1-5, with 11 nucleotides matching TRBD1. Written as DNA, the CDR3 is TGTGCCAGCACGTGGACAGGGGGCGATCAGCCCCAGCATTTT. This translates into CASTWTGGDQPQHF.